This T cell receptor beta chain was profiled in a study of T cells expressing NK-cell markers. Findings and caveats of the study: Whether expanded NKG2C+ T cell clones were HCMV-specific remained unclear. The same clonotypes also predominated in the CD3+CD56-NKG2C+ fraction of a handful of donors.

cDNA encoding TCR beta was synthesized via 5'RACE template switching incorporating UMIs. TCRdb derives one entry per CDR3 protein from the 5' RACE reads, leaving out DNA. Its table records 500,000 to 600,000 distinct CDR3 sequences. As to this clonotype: Its antigen is still unknown.

This TCR was recovered from a young man in good health. Material: blood T cells: a sorted CD56 or NKG2C T cell subset, CD4+ or CD8+ T cells, or bulk PBMC T cells (not recorded which).

CDR3 region: CASSLGEGSFF. The genes are TRBV7-9 and TRBJ1-1. Germline CDR1 reads SEHNR; CDR2 reads FQNEAQ (reference sequence). The CDR3 loop spans 11 amino acids.